This T cell receptor beta chain appears in the sequencing data of a study of control samples from healthy donors and cancer patients. The assay was immunoSEQ multiplex PCR, and TCRdb's table has in-frame clones only and misses some. Among approximately 89,000 clones listed, around 87% were seen once. The sequence was obtained from a man aged 50 to 60 in good health. The source material was blood.

CDR3 sequence (DNA): TGTGCCAGCAGTTACTCAGGGGTAAAAGAAGCTTTCTTT. This encodes CASSYSGVKEAFF. The V and J genes are TRBV6-2 or TRBV6-3 and TRBJ1-1; D is possibly TRBD1 (5 bases). The CDR3 runs to 13 residues. Trimming stripped 0 bases from V and 8 bases from J, with 10 bases between. The V gene's germline CDR1 is MNHEY and CDR2 SVGEGT.